The 9 T cell receptor beta chains below all came from one sample that was sequenced in a study of blood T cell repertoires in COVID-19. Clones were sequenced by immunoSEQ multiplex PCR, and TCRdb holds only the in-frame ones, with some missing. Of over 130,000 clones in the sample, 70% to 90% are singletons; the top ten hold more than 25%. The sample was peripheral blood. The receptors were gathered from a human donor in a cohort sampled during active COVID-19.

V and J are TRBV18 and TRBJ1-4; perhaps TRBD1 as D (6 bases). Germline CDR1 is KGHSH and CDR2 is LQKENI. V was cut by 3 bases and J by 8 bases, with 19 bases left in between. This CDR3 contains 16 residues. The CDR3 DNA reads TGTGCCAGCTCACCGAAACAGGGTCGGCGGCAAGAAAAACTGTTTTTT. Its protein product is CASSPKQGRRQEKLFF.

The chain recombines TRBV4-1 with TRBJ2-7; TRBD1 aligns across 11 bases. CDR3 size: 15 residues. V lost 3 bases to trimming and J lost 2 bases; unmatched junction nucleotides: 3. CDR1 and CDR2 from the germline V gene are MGHRA and YSYEKL. The CDR3 DNA follows: TGCGCCAGCAGCCAGGGGACAGGGGGGACCTACGAGCAGTACTTC. This codes for CASSQGTGGTYEQYF.

V is TRBV19 and J is TRBJ1-2; 8 bases align to TRBD1. There are 14 residues in the CDR3. V shed 10 bases, J shed 3 bases, and the junction held 10 bases outside the gene matches. CDR1 LNHDA and CDR2 SQIVND come from the germline V gene (reference sequence). CDR3 nucleotide sequence: TGTGCCACCTCGGACAGGGCGGGCGACTATGGCTACACCTTC. Translated, it gives CATSDRAGDYGYTF.

The chain combines TRBV6-1 with TRBJ2-1, with D maybe TRBD1 (5 bases). V was shortened by 3 bases and J by 7 bases, with 19 bases between the two germline ends. The germline V gene encodes CDR1 MNHNS and CDR2 SASEGT. This CDR3 is built from 16 residues. For the CDR3, the DNA is TGTGCCAGCAGTGATAGAACAGGCCGGGTTGGAAATGAGCAGTTCTTC. Residues: CASSDRTGRVGNEQFF.

This rearrangement joins TRBV5-5 to TRBJ1-5; D ambiguous. This CDR3 contains 15 residues. Germline CDR1 SGHKS, CDR2 YYEKEE (reference sequence). V was shortened by 0 bases and J by 0 bases, with 7 bases between the two germline ends. Written as DNA, the CDR3 is TGTGCCAGCAGCTTGGGGCAGTATAGCAATCAGCCCCAGCATTTT. Translation gives CASSLGQYSNQPQHF.

This clone was counted a single time. The rearrangement uses TRBV10-3 and TRBJ1-6; D uncertain. Germline loops: CDR1 ENHRY, CDR2 SYGVKD. The CDR3 runs 14 residues. V lost 3 bases to trimming and J lost 7 bases, with 10 bases between them. Written as DNA, the CDR3 is TGTGCCATCAGTGATGGGAGAGAGAATTCACCCCTCCACTTT. This encodes CAISDGRENSPLHF.

This clone was observed a single time. The chain couples TRBV7-2 to TRBJ2-2; TRBD2 aligns across 9 bases. The V gene end was trimmed by 3 bases and the J gene end by 4 bases; junction bases not matched to a gene: 3. From germline, CDR1 is SGHTA and CDR2 FQGNSA. The CDR3 is made up of 15 amino acids. The CDR3 spells CASSFWRGGTGELFF. As DNA, the CDR3 is TGTGCCAGCAGCTTCTGGCGGGGGGGCACCGGGGAGCTGTTTTTT.

The rearrangement uses TRBV7-2 and TRBJ2-1, with 8 nucleotides matching TRBD1. Looked up from germline, CDR1 is SGHTA and CDR2 is FQGNSA. The CDR3 covers 15 residues. With 5 bases clipped from V and 7 bases from J, the junction kept 10 bases outside the gene matches. The CDR3 sequence: CASSQRTGTRNEQFF. The CDR3 DNA sequence: TGTGCCAGCAGCCAAAGGACAGGGACGAGGAATGAGCAGTTCTTC.

J is TRBJ2-7 and V is TRBV7-2, with 8 bases lining up with TRBD2. V shed 2 bases, J shed 2 bases, and the junction held 11 bases outside the gene matches. Germline values: CDR1 SGHTA, CDR2 FQGNSA. This CDR3 has 17 residues. As DNA, the CDR3 is TGTGCCAGCAGCTTAAGGGTCCAGCGGGGGTACCCCTACGAGCAGTACTTC. Translating it yields CASSLRVQRGYPYEQYF.